These 11 T cell receptor beta chains share one sample of origin, sequenced in a study of shared clonotypes between healthy human individuals. Libraries were prepared by immunoSEQ multiplex PCR; TCRdb keeps only in-frame clonotypes and omits some of them. The sample shows about 1.4 million clones, about 96% of them seen only once. Source material: naive CD4+ T cells sorted from blood. The subset: CD45RA+ positively selected. These receptors were obtained from a man aged 30 to 39 in good health.

The chain joins TRBV9 to TRBJ2-7, with D possibly matching TRBD2 (6 bases). The CDR3 totals 15 residues. Trimming removed 4 bases at V and 3 bases at J, with 17 bases between. Germline assignment: CDR1 SGDLS and CDR2 YYNGEE. The CDR3: CASSPPGSRRYEQYF. In DNA, the CDR3 is TGTGCCAGCAGCCCTCCCGGGAGTAGGCGCTACGAGCAGTACTTC.

This chain joins TRBV4-3 and TRBJ2-5, with D perhaps given as TRBD1 or TRBD2 (5 bases each). The CDR3 consists of 14 residues. The germline V gene encodes CDR1 LGHNA and CDR2 YSLEER. Deletions cut 3 bases from V and 10 bases from J, with 18 bases between. CDR3 nucleotides: TGCGCCAGCAGCCACGAGGGGATCGACCTGATCCAGTACTTC. Its protein product is CASSHEGIDLIQYF.

Remarks on this clone: Germline and junction disagree at one end, which may indicate a read error. The rearrangement joins TRBV7-2 to TRBJ2-2; 10 bases are a match to TRBD2. The CDR3 runs 15 residues. Germline CDR1 SGHTA, CDR2 FQGNSA. This CDR3 is CASSLAGENTGELFF. In DNA form, the CDR3 reads TGTGCCAGCAGCCTAGCGGGAGAAAACACCGGGGAGCTGTTTTTT.

V usage is TRBV5-1 and J usage is TRBJ2-2, with D perhaps TRBD1 (6 bases). The CDR3 is made up of 19 amino acids. The germline V gene has CDR1 SGHRS and CDR2 YFSETQ. Trimming pared 7 bases from V and 0 bases from J, leaving 25 bases between. The CDR3 sequence is CASAGEDHPGTPNTGELFF. Here the CDR3 DNA reads TGCGCCAGCGCCGGCGAGGACCACCCCGGGACACCGAACACCGGGGAGCTGTTTTTT.

The chain links TRBV28 to TRBJ2-3; D is ambiguous. The ends were cut back, 3 bases at V and 4 bases at J, with 11 bases in the middle. The CDR3 contains 14 residues. CDR1 MDHEN and CDR2 SYDVKM come from the germline V gene. The CDR3 nucleotides read TGTGCCAGCAGTTTGAGGATTCCCGCAGATACGCAGTATTTT. Translated, it gives CASSLRIPADTQYF.

The chain combines TRBV4-1 with TRBJ2-5; maybe TRBD1 (6 bases). Germline V lookup: CDR1 MGHRA, CDR2 YSYEKL. CDR3 length equals 15 residues. V was clipped by 2 bases and J by 5 bases, with 15 bases between them. CDR3: CASSQSDRTTETQYF. The CDR3, as DNA: TGCGCCAGCAGCCAATCAGACAGGACAACGGAGACCCAGTACTTC.

CDR3 nucleotides: TGTGCCATCAGTGAGTCGACTAGCAGTGTGCAGTTCTTC. This encodes CAISESTSSVQFF. The chain couples TRBV10-3 to TRBJ2-1, with 7 bases identical to TRBD2. CDR1 is ENHRY and CDR2 is SYGVKD in the germline V gene. The CDR3 covers 13 residues. The V segment lost 0 bases and the J segment 12 bases; nucleotides outside the gene matches: 5.

This clone was recorded once. The chain links TRBV5-1 to TRBJ2-1, with TRBD1 as a possible D gene (6 bases). The CDR3 extends over 14 amino acids. Germline V gives CDR1 SGHRS, CDR2 YFSETQ. Deletions cut 6 bases from V and 5 bases from J, with 15 bases between. CDR3 protein: CASTSGTLDNEQFF. The DNA of the CDR3 is TGCGCCAGCACCTCCGGGACACTTGACAATGAGCAGTTCTTC.

This clone was recorded only once. This rearrangement joins TRBV9 to TRBJ2-7; 8 positions match TRBD2. The V and J ends lost 0 bases and 3 bases, in that order; junction bases with no gene match: 2. The V gene's germline CDR1 is SGDLS and CDR2 YYNGEE. The CDR3 is made up of 14 amino acids. The CDR3 region is CASSVEGTSYEQYF. DNA for the CDR3: TGTGCCAGCAGCGTAGAGGGGACTAGCTACGAGCAGTACTTC.

The CDR3: CSAQMGLAGNEQFF. The CDR3 region has the DNA TGCAGCGCACAAATGGGACTAGCGGGGAATGAGCAGTTCTTC. This chain joins TRBV29-1 and TRBJ2-1; 13 nucleotides match TRBD2. After removal of 7 bases from V and 7 bases from J, the junction contained 7 bases not matched to a gene. Germline assignment: CDR1 SQVTM and CDR2 ANQGSEA. The CDR3 covers 14 residues.

The V and J genes are TRBV27 and TRBJ1-2; 8 bases line up with TRBD1. Germline V gene sequence: CDR1 MNHEY, CDR2 SMNVEV (reference sequence). Unmatched junction bases numbered 14, after V lost 3 bases and J lost 5 bases. The CDR3 runs 17 residues. The CDR3: CASSFWHKPGQGYGYTF. The CDR3, as DNA: TGTGCCAGCAGTTTTTGGCATAAACCTGGACAGGGTTATGGCTACACCTTC.